The present T cell receptor (beta chain) was sequenced within a study of cytomegalovirus exposure and HLA in healthy donors. Study observations and caveats: Within a later analysis, the majority of CMV-associated TCR beta chains appeared HLA-restricted. In a later analysis, V- and J-gene trimming of beta chains associated with a DCLRE1C missense variant, replicated independently. Reports credit the classifier with highly specific, highly sensitive diagnosis of cytomegalovirus status. Later analysis suggested links between common viral pathogens and several top significant clusters.

PCR used 60 Vbeta primers and 13 Jbeta primers. Clones were sequenced by immunoSEQ multiplex PCR, and TCRdb holds only the in-frame ones, with some missing. The sample lists 200,000 to 250,000 clones; approximately 70% were seen once. Germline CDR1 is MGHRA and CDR2 is YSYEKL. CDR3 length: 13 residues. Comments on this clone: Its antigen remains unidentified.

The sample was PBMCs. The chain employs TRBV4-1 and TRBJ2-5, with 8 bases lining up with TRBD2. TRBJ2-7 explains the end of the DNA better; the J call may be wrong. This receptor was identified in a man aged 35 to 55 in good health and CMV-seropositive. CDR3 in amino acids: CASSRGGYYEQYF. In DNA form, the CDR3 reads TGCGCCAGCAGTCGCGGGGGGTACTACGAGCAGTACTTC.